This entry lists 19 T cell receptor beta chains sequenced from one sample in a study of blood T cell repertoires in COVID-19. TCRdb keeps only in-frame clones here, not all; method: immunoSEQ multiplex PCR. The table has 140,000 to 150,000 clones, 75% to 90% seen once; the top ten hold approximately 6.2%. Input material: peripheral blood. Receptor source: a man older than 75 with acute or convalescent COVID-19.

The rearrangement links TRBV3-1 (or the pseudogene TRBV3-2) to TRBJ2-2; the match to TRBD2 covers 10 bases. The CDR3 spans 16 residues. Trimming at V came to 5 bases and at J to 6 bases, leaving 9 bases not matched to a gene. Germline V gene lookup returns CDR1 LGHDT and CDR2 YNNKEL (reference sequence). The CDR3 DNA follows: TGTGCCAGCAGCGCAACCGGGACTAGCGTCGCCGGGGAGCTGTTTTTT. Protein product: CASSATGTSVAGELFF.

The V call is TRBV5-1, the J call TRBJ2-7, with D maybe TRBD1 (6 bases). The CDR3 contains 14 residues. Germline V gene data show CDR1 as SGHRS and CDR2 as YFSETQ. Trimming stripped 4 bases from V and 3 bases from J, with 14 bases between. The CDR3 DNA reads TGCGCCAGCAGCGTCGGGACACTAGGCTACGAGCAGTACTTC. Protein sequence: CASSVGTLGYEQYF.

The chain links TRBV28 to TRBJ2-7; D is perhaps TRBD1 (6 bases). The CDR3 length is 14 residues. V gave up 5 bases and J gave up 1 base, with 12 bases separating them. In germline, CDR1 is MDHEN, CDR2 SYDVKM. CDR3 nucleotides: TGTGCCAGCAGTCCCCCCGGACAGTCCTACGAGCAGTACTTC. Amino acid sequence: CASSPPGQSYEQYF.

V usage is TRBV19 and J usage is TRBJ2-1, with 10 bases that match TRBD1. Germline lookup yields CDR1 LNHDA and CDR2 SQIVND (reference sequence). CDR3 length: 14 residues. V dropped 7 bases and J dropped 4; count of bases not matched to a gene: 4. The DNA of the CDR3 is TGTGCCAGTATTGGGGACAGGGGTTACAATGAGCAGTTCTTC. As protein: CASIGDRGYNEQFF.

The chain couples TRBV5-4 to TRBJ2-1; 7 bases align to TRBD1. The CDR3 has 16 residues. Germline CDR1 reads SGHNT; CDR2 reads YYREEE (reference sequence). V dropped 3 bases and J dropped 6; count of bases not matched to a gene: 12. The CDR3 protein is CASSSPLGGGFNEQFF. Here the CDR3 DNA reads TGTGCCAGCAGCTCCCCTCTAGGGGGCGGTTTCAATGAGCAGTTCTTC.

CDR3 sequence: CASSPDGQNTEAFF. DNA of the CDR3: TGTGCCAGCAGCCCGGACGGACAAAACACTGAAGCTTTCTTT. The chain uses TRBV7-9 and TRBJ1-1; D perhaps matches TRBD1 (5 bases). Per the germline V gene, CDR1 is SEHNR and CDR2 is FQNEAQ (reference sequence). This CDR3 is 14 amino acids long. The V end was cut by 5 bases, the J end by 2 bases, with 12 bases between.

The V gene is TRBV28, the J gene TRBJ2-7, with a possible D match to TRBD2 (5 bases). This CDR3 has 14 residues. Trimming removed 4 bases from V and 1 base from J, with 11 bases in between. CDR1 is MDHEN and CDR2 is SYDVKM in the germline V gene. CDR3 protein: CASSSPGRSYEQYF. The DNA of the CDR3 is TGTGCCAGCAGTTCCCCGGGGAGATCCTACGAGCAGTACTTC. The full variable domain, completed using reference TRBV28 and TRBJ2-7, is DVKVTQSSRYLVKRTGEKVFLECVQDMDHENMFWYRQDPGLGLRLIYFSYDVKMKEKGDIPEGYSVSREKKERFSLILESASTNQTSMYLCASSSPGRSYEQYFGPGTRLTVT.

The rearrangement uses TRBV27 and TRBJ2-2; weak D call: TRBD2 (5 bases). Trimming removed 4 bases from V and 11 bases from J, with 29 bases in between. CDR3 length equals 18 residues. The germline CDR1 and CDR2 sequences are MNHEY and SMNVEV (reference sequence). The CDR3 DNA is TGTGCCAGCAGTTCTAATTTTCTAACAGCGGCGATAGGAGCAGAGCTGTTTTTT. Its translation: CASSSNFLTAAIGAELFF.

In DNA, the CDR3 is TGCGCCAGCAGCTTGGGGACAGGTCGCCCAACTAATGAAAAACTGTTTTTT. It encodes CASSLGTGRPTNEKLFF. V usage is TRBV5-1 and J usage is TRBJ1-4; TRBD1 aligns across 7 bases. Germline V lookup: CDR1 SGHRS, CDR2 YFSETQ. The V and J ends lost 0 bases and 0 bases, in that order; junction bases with no gene match: 5. This CDR3 is 17 amino acids long.

This chain uses TRBV7-3 with TRBJ2-3; 8 nucleotides agree with TRBD1. The trim removed 1 base at V and 1 base at J, leaving 4 bases unmatched. Per germline, CDR1 SGHTA and CDR2 FQGTGA. This CDR3 comprises 16 residues. The CDR3 loop reads CASSLIPGQGTDTQYF. As DNA, the CDR3 is TGTGCCAGCAGCTTAATACCGGGACAGGGCACAGATACGCAGTATTTT.

Remarks on this clone: Distinct nucleotide sequences in the sample also encode this CDR3. This sequence joins TRBV6-5 and TRBJ1-4, with D possibly matching TRBD1 (5 bases). There are 14 residues in the CDR3. Looked up from germline, CDR1 is MNHEY and CDR2 is SVGAGI. Trimming left V 0 bases short and J 7 bases short, with 9 bases between. The CDR3 sequence is CASSYSGGGEKLFF. The CDR3 DNA sequence: TGTGCCAGCAGTTACTCCGGGGGAGGTGAAAAACTGTTTTTT.

The chain combines TRBV4-1 with TRBJ2-2; weak D call: TRBD2 (5 bases). The CDR3 is 14 amino acids. V lost 1 base and J 6 bases, leaving 9 bases between the germline ends. Germline V gene lookup returns CDR1 MGHRA and CDR2 YSYEKL. The CDR3 loop reads CASSQALEAGELFF. In DNA form, the CDR3 reads TGCGCCAGCAGCCAAGCGTTGGAGGCCGGGGAGCTGTTTTTT.

For this clone: Within the sample, other DNA sequences also encode this same CDR3. This chain connects TRBV19 to TRBJ1-4; 9 nucleotides line up with TRBD1. This CDR3 is 15 amino acids long. The V gene end was trimmed by 5 bases and the J gene end by 8 bases; junction bases not matched to a gene: 9. CDR1 and CDR2 from the germline V gene are LNHDA and SQIVND (reference sequence). The CDR3 spells CASSAPGQGNEKLFF. In DNA form, the CDR3 reads TGTGCCAGTAGTGCACCGGGACAGGGAAACGAAAAACTGTTTTTT.

V is TRBV19 and J is TRBJ1-5; 8 nucleotides match TRBD1. There are 15 residues in the CDR3. Losses at the gene ends were 6 bases for V and 5 bases for J; bases not matched to a gene: 9. Germline V CDR1 and CDR2: LNHDA, SQIVND (reference sequence). CDR3 protein: CASSRGQGRDQPQHF. The CDR3, as DNA: TGTGCCAGTAGCAGAGGACAGGGTAGGGATCAGCCCCAGCATTTT. The full variable domain, with the rest looked up from reference TRBV19 and TRBJ1-5, is DGGITQSPKYLFRKEGQNVTLSCEQNLNHDAMYWYRQDPGQGLRLIYYSQIVNDFQKGDIAEGYSVSREKKESFPLTVTSAQKNPTAFYLCASSRGQGRDQPQHFGDGTRLSIL.

The chain joins TRBV12-3 or TRBV12-4 to TRBJ2-7, with D possibly TRBD2 on 7 matching bases. Trimming took off 7 bases at V and 9 bases at J, with 16 bases between the two ends. This CDR3 spans 12 amino acids. The CDR3 nucleotides read TGTGCCAGCAACCCGGGGGGCTTGCGGCAGTACTTC. It yields the protein CASNPGGLRQYF.

The chain couples TRBV2 to TRBJ2-1; D possibly corresponds to TRBD1 (6 bases). The CDR3 is 16 amino acids. Germline lookup yields CDR1 SNHLY and CDR2 FYNNEI. Trimming pared 2 bases from V and 3 bases from J, leaving 14 bases between. The CDR3 DNA sequence: TGTGCCAGCAGTGAATTCTCAGGGGCATACTACAATGAGCAGTTCTTC. Its translation is CASSEFSGAYYNEQFF.

This clone was detected ten times or more. The rearrangement uses TRBV15 and TRBJ1-5; D uncertain. The germline CDR1 and CDR2 sequences are LNHNV and YYDKDF (reference sequence). The CDR3 spans 13 residues. Trimming cost V 3 bases and J 7 bases, with 10 bases left between them. CDR3 protein: CATSSNRRQPQHF. As DNA, the CDR3 is TGTGCCACCAGCAGTAACCGGAGGCAGCCCCAGCATTTT.

The chain is built from TRBV7-9 and TRBJ1-5; D may be TRBD1 (6 bases). V shed 3 bases and J shed 4 bases, with 7 bases lying between them. Germline V gene sequence: CDR1 SEHNR, CDR2 FQNEAQ (reference sequence). The CDR3 is 13 amino acids. The CDR3 DNA follows: TGTGCCAGCAGCTTTACAGGGAATCAGCCCCAGCATTTT. As protein: CASSFTGNQPQHF. The full variable domain, rest sourced from reference TRBV7-9 and TRBJ1-5, is DTGVSQNPRHKITKRGQNVTFRCDPISEHNRLYWYRQTLGQGPEFLTYFQNEAQLEKSRLLSDRFSAERPKGSFSTLEIQRTEQGDSAMYLCASSFTGNQPQHFGDGTRLSIL.

The chain uses TRBV30 and TRBJ2-5, with 9 bases matching TRBD2. CDR1 and CDR2 (germline): GTSNPN, SVGIG (reference sequence). V trimming: 5 bases; J trimming: 5 bases; junction bases outside the gene matches: 6. The CDR3 loop spans 13 amino acids. CDR3: CAWDPSGTETQYF. As DNA, the CDR3 is TGTGCCTGGGATCCTAGCGGGACGGAGACCCAGTACTTC.